The 29 T cell receptor beta chains listed next were all sequenced from one sample in a study of blood T cells in healthy people across ages. Then a second PCR, running roughly 7 to 12 cycles, was carried out with a sample-barcoded 5' primer and a J-beta primer mix. MiXCR, applied by TCRdb to the 5' RACE reads, yields one record per CDR3 protein. This sample has 710,000 or so distinct CDR3 sequences, with about 20% found just once. Sequencing used blood. The receptor set was obtained from a man in his 70s in good health.

This clonotype was seen just once. The V gene is TRBV5-1, the J gene TRBJ1-1, with TRBD1 as a possible D gene (6 bases). V was trimmed by 6 bases and J by 1 base, leaving 13 bases between them. The germline gives CDR1 SGHRS, CDR2 YFSETQ. The CDR3 extends over 14 amino acids. The CDR3 loop is CASKGDPENTEAFF. The CDR3 nucleotides read TGCGCCAGCAAGGGGGACCCAGAGAACACTGAAGCTTTCTTT.

This clonotype appeared a few times. V and J are TRBV2 and TRBJ2-5; 11 bases line up with TRBD2. The CDR3 runs to 15 residues. Germline V gives CDR1 SNHLY, CDR2 FYNNEI. V gave up 1 base and J gave up 4 bases; unmatched junction bases: 2. CDR3 protein: CASSEGLAGTETQYF. CDR3 bases: TGTGCCAGCAGTGAAGGACTAGCGGGGACAGAGACCCAGTACTTC.

In its sample, this clonotype was seen a few times. The rearrangement links TRBV7-2 to TRBJ2-1; no firm D call. The DNA end lines up better with TRBJ2-7; the J call may be wrong. Looked up from germline, CDR1 is SGHTA and CDR2 is FQGNSA. CDR3 length: 15 residues. The CDR3 region is CASSLAFPLTYEQYV. In nucleotides, the CDR3 is TGTGCCAGCAGCTTAGCGTTCCCACTTACCTACGAGCAGTACGTC.

Note on this clonotype: The junction shows a germline mismatch at one end, possibly a read error. The CDR3 nucleotides read TGTGCCAGCAGCCTAGGGAGAGGACAGCAAGAGACCCAGTGCTTC. Translation: CASSLGRGQQETQCF. The chain couples TRBV7-2 to TRBJ2-5; possibly TRBD1 for D (6 bases). Looked up from germline, CDR1 is SGHTA and CDR2 is FQGNSA. This CDR3 contains 15 residues.

V is TRBV15 and J is TRBJ2-5; weak D call: TRBD2 (6 bases). CDR1 and CDR2 from the germline V gene are LNHNV and YYDKDF (reference sequence). V was cut by 0 bases and J by 0 bases, with 11 bases left in between. The CDR3 sequence is 16 residues long. CDR3 sequence: CATSRDTSSDQETQYF. In DNA, the CDR3 is TGTGCCACCAGCAGAGATACCTCTAGCGACCAAGAGACCCAGTACTTC.

The chain couples TRBV30 to TRBJ2-1, with 8 bases fitting TRBD2. Germline V gene data show CDR1 as GTSNPN and CDR2 as SVGIG (reference sequence). V was pared by 3 bases and J by 5 bases, with 6 bases of the junction left unmatched. The CDR3 contains 14 residues. The CDR3 reads CAWRGTRGDNEQFF. In DNA, the CDR3 is TGTGCCTGGAGGGGGACTAGAGGCGACAATGAGCAGTTCTTC. Full variable domain (remainder filled in from reference TRBV30 and TRBJ2-1): SQTIHQWPATLVQPVGSPLSLECTVEGTSNPNLYWYRQAAGRGLQLLFYSVGIGQISSEVPQNLSASRPQDRQFILSSKKLLLSDSGFYLCAWRGTRGDNEQFFGPGTRLTVL.

In this sample, this clonotype turned up many times. The J gene is TRBJ2-5, the V gene TRBV7-2, with 10 bases identical to TRBD2. CDR3 size: 16 residues. In germline, CDR1 is SGHTA, CDR2 FQGNSA. V lost 0 bases to trimming and J lost 2 bases; unmatched junction nucleotides: 3. In DNA, the CDR3 is TGTGCCAGCAGCTTAGCGGGACTAGCGAGTCAAGAGACCCAGTACTTC. Its protein is CASSLAGLASQETQYF.

This clonotype was counted a few times. The chain is built from TRBV7-2 and TRBJ2-1, with TRBD2 identical over 8 bases. Germline CDR1 reads SGHTA; CDR2 reads FQGNSA. This CDR3 comprises 16 residues. V shed 5 bases, J shed 4 bases, and the junction held 10 bases outside the gene matches. CDR3 loop: CASSPEAGVPYNEQFF. In DNA form, the CDR3 reads TGTGCCAGCAGCCCCGAAGCGGGAGTCCCTTACAATGAGCAGTTCTTC.

This clonotype was recorded once. The V call is TRBV12-3 or TRBV12-4, the J call TRBJ2-3, with 8 bases matching TRBD2. Trimming cost V 5 bases and J 3 bases; bases outside gene matches: 7. The CDR3 has 15 residues. This CDR3 reads CASSAAGVRTDTQYF. The CDR3 region has the DNA TGTGCCAGCAGTGCAGCGGGAGTGAGGACAGATACGCAGTATTTT.

This CDR3 reads CASTSAGPSPGQFF. In nucleotides, the CDR3 is TGTGCCAGCACCTCCGCGGGCCCCTCCCCTGGGCAGTTCTTC. V gene TRBV6-6 combines with J gene TRBJ2-1, with a tentative D call TRBD2 (5 bases). Germline V gene sequence: CDR1 MNHNY, CDR2 SVGAGI (reference sequence). Deletions cut 7 bases from V and 12 bases from J, with 22 bases between. This CDR3 region has 14 residues.

This clonotype has only a few counts. This sequence joins TRBV5-1 and TRBJ2-3; 16 bases map to TRBD2. V shed 1 base, J shed 4 bases, and the junction held 6 bases outside the gene matches. The CDR3 extends over 18 amino acids. CDR1 is SGHRS and CDR2 is YFSETQ in the germline V gene. The CDR3 reads CASSLLGTSGRDSDTQYF. As DNA, the CDR3 is TGCGCCAGCAGCTTGCTTGGGACTAGCGGGAGGGATTCAGATACGCAGTATTTT.

There are a few counts of this clonotype. The J gene is TRBJ2-1, the V gene TRBV12-3 or TRBV12-4; 8 nucleotides match TRBD2. This CDR3 comprises 15 residues. Trimming at V came to 6 bases and at J to 3 bases, leaving 7 bases not matched to a gene. This CDR3 is CASRPSGGIYNEQFF. CDR3 bases: TGTGCCAGCAGACCGTCGGGGGGGATCTACAATGAGCAGTTCTTC.

This clonotype was counted at least ten times. V is TRBV20-1 and J is TRBJ1-4; D not certain. V was clipped by 7 bases and J by 2 bases, with 11 bases between them. Germline CDR1 reads DFQATT; CDR2 reads SNEGSKA (reference sequence). This CDR3 has 13 residues. The CDR3 coding sequence is TGCAGTGTTTCGATGGGGACTAATGAAAAACTGTTTTTT. Amino acid sequence: CSVSMGTNEKLFF.

Details on this clonotype: Compared with germline, one end of the junction differs, possibly owing to a read error. The rearrangement joins TRBV28 to TRBJ2-7; D possibly corresponds to TRBD1 (6 bases). The DNA matches TRBJ2-1 better at its end, which makes the J call doubtful. In germline, CDR1 is MDHEN, CDR2 SYDVKM. The CDR3 covers 15 residues. The CDR3: CASSPAGASYDEQFF. CDR3 bases: TGTGCCAGCTCCCCGGCAGGGGCCTCCTACGATGAGCAGTTCTTC.

This clonotype was counted a few times. The rearrangement uses TRBV12-3 or TRBV12-4 and TRBJ2-7; no clear D. V was trimmed by 6 bases and J by 0 bases, leaving 15 bases between them. This CDR3 has 15 amino acids. CDR3 protein: CASSINTMSSYEQYF. In DNA form, the CDR3 reads TGTGCCAGCAGCATTAATACCATGAGCTCCTACGAGCAGTACTTC.

The chain links TRBV29-1 to TRBJ1-1, with D unclear. In germline, CDR1 is SQVTM, CDR2 ANQGSEA. This CDR3 comprises 12 residues. V gave up 0 bases and J gave up 3 bases, with 5 bases separating them. CDR3 amino acids: CSVEDWDTEAFF. The CDR3 bases are TGCAGCGTTGAAGATTGGGACACTGAAGCTTTCTTT.

This chain links TRBV27 with TRBJ2-7; D may match TRBD1 or TRBD2 (5 bases each). Germline V gene sequence: CDR1 MNHEY, CDR2 SMNVEV (reference sequence). V was clipped by 6 bases and J by 2 bases, with 5 bases between them. There are 11 residues in the CDR3. The CDR3 protein is CASRGAYEQYF. CDR3 bases: TGTGCCAGCAGGGGGGCCTACGAGCAGTACTTC.

This chain joins TRBV12-3 or TRBV12-4 and TRBJ2-2, with 9 bases matching TRBD1. The CDR3 extends over 15 amino acids. Trimming removed 6 bases from V and 9 bases from J; junction bases left unmatched: 11. CDR3 residues: CASRLGTGIVWELFF. DNA of the CDR3: TGTGCCAGCAGGCTGGGGACAGGGATAGTATGGGAGCTGTTTTTT.

In this sample, this clonotype turned up a few times. The genes are TRBV11-2 and TRBJ2-5; D is possibly TRBD1 (6 bases). The germline V gene encodes CDR1 SGHAT and CDR2 FQNNGV. Between the trimmed V and J ends, which lost 5 bases and 2 bases, there was a span of 24 bases. CDR3 length equals 18 residues. The CDR3 nucleotides read TGTGCCAGCAGCCTCCGGGACACCCAAAGACAAGCTCAAGAGACCCAGTACTTC. It translates to CASSLRDTQRQAQETQYF.

This clonotype was observed a few times. The rearrangement uses TRBV27 and TRBJ1-4; TRBD1 might be the D (6 bases). Trimming stripped 4 bases from V and 8 bases from J, with 14 bases between. The germline gives CDR1 MNHEY, CDR2 SMNVEV (reference sequence). This CDR3 has 14 residues. CDR3 DNA: TGTGCCAGCAGTTCTTCAGGGGCGGAGGAAAAACTGTTTTTT. This sequence encodes CASSSSGAEEKLFF.

There are a few counts of this clonotype. This chain links TRBV29-1 with TRBJ2-3; D call uncertain. Germline V lookup: CDR1 SQVTM, CDR2 ANQGSEA. This CDR3 has 13 residues. V was cut by 1 base and J by 0 bases, with 5 bases left in between. The CDR3 DNA is TGCAGCGTTGAAGCGGCTAGCACAGATACGCAGTATTTT. Translation: CSVEAASTDTQYF.

The J gene is TRBJ1-4, the V gene TRBV12-3 or TRBV12-4; no firm D call. CDR3 size: 14 residues. Trimming cost V 3 bases and J 1 base, with 6 bases left between them. CDR3 in amino acids: CASSFLRTNEKLFF. In DNA, the CDR3 is TGTGCCAGCAGTTTTTTAAGAACTAATGAAAAACTGTTTTTT.

This clonotype showed up many times. The genes are TRBV5-1 and TRBJ2-3; possibly TRBD2 for D (5 bases). The CDR3 is made up of 15 amino acids. Deletions cut 0 bases from V and 3 bases from J, with 11 bases between. Germline CDR1 reads SGHRS; CDR2 reads YFSETQ. The CDR3 DNA reads TGCGCCAGCAGCTTGGAACGCCGGGGTACAGATACGCAGTATTTT. As protein: CASSLERRGTDTQYF.

The table lists this clonotype with a few counts. The gene calls are TRBV4-2 and TRBJ1-1; D not resolved. CDR1 is LGHNA and CDR2 is YNFKEQ in the germline V gene. Between the trimmed V and J ends, which lost 1 base and 2 bases, there was a span of 17 bases. The CDR3 covers 17 residues. CDR3 sequence reads: CASSQGLEGIINTEAFF. The CDR3 bases are TGTGCCAGCAGCCAAGGGCTCGAGGGTATAATAAACACTGAAGCTTTCTTT.

This clonotype has ten or more counts. V is TRBV29-1 and J is TRBJ1-3; tentatively, D is TRBD1 (5 bases). Trimming removed 5 bases at V and 0 bases at J, with 11 bases between. Germline values: CDR1 SQVTM, CDR2 ANQGSEA. The CDR3 covers 14 residues. The CDR3 loop reads CSVRDGYSGNTIYF. The CDR3 DNA reads TGCAGCGTTCGGGACGGCTACTCTGGAAACACCATATATTTT.

This clonotype was picked up a small number of times. This chain joins TRBV14 and TRBJ1-4; TRBD1 matches 7 bases. CDR1 is SGHDN and CDR2 is FVKESK in the germline V gene. The length of the CDR3 is 16 residues. V lost 1 base and J lost 6; bases outside the gene matches: 8. The CDR3 spells CASSQARDRSYEKLFF. The DNA of the CDR3 is TGTGCCAGCAGCCAAGCGAGGGACAGATCCTATGAAAAACTGTTTTTT.

The chain carries TRBV5-1 and TRBJ2-5; a possible D gene is TRBD2 (5 bases). V was shortened by 0 bases and J by 3 bases, with 9 bases between the two germline ends. The germline CDR1 and CDR2 sequences are SGHRS and YFSETQ. This CDR3 spans 14 amino acids. CDR3 amino acids: CASSLDREKETQYF. The DNA of the CDR3 is TGCGCCAGCAGCTTGGACCGGGAAAAAGAGACCCAGTACTTC.

The J gene is TRBJ2-2, the V gene TRBV20-1; D call uncertain. Trimming removed 6 bases at V and 1 base at J, with 12 bases between. CDR1 is DFQATT and CDR2 is SNEGSKA in the germline V gene (reference sequence). This CDR3 contains 14 residues. CDR3 DNA sequence: TGCAGTGCCCCCGGCCTCGGGAACACCGGGGAGCTGTTTTTT. Translating gives CSAPGLGNTGELFF.

This clonotype has more than one count but fewer than ten. The J gene is TRBJ2-7, the V gene TRBV5-5; 8 positions agree with TRBD2. This CDR3 is built from 15 residues. With V trimmed by 0 bases and J by 3 bases, 5 bases remained unmatched. Germline lookup yields CDR1 SGHKS and CDR2 YYEKEE (reference sequence). DNA of the CDR3: TGTGCCAGCAGCTTGGCCGGGACTAGTGTCTACGAGCAGTACTTC. Encoded protein: CASSLAGTSVYEQYF.